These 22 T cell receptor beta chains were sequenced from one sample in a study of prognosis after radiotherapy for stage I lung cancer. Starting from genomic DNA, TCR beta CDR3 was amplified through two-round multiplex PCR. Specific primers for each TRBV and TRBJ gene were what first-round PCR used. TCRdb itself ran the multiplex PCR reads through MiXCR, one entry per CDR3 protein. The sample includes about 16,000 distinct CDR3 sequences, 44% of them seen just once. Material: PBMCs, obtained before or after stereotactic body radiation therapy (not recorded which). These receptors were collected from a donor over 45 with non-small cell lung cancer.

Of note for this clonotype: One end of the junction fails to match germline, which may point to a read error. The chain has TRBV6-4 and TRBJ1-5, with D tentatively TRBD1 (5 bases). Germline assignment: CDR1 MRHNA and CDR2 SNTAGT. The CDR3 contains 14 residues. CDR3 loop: CASSFGHYYQPQHF. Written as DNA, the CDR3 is TGCGCCAGCAGCTTTGGACACTATTATCAGCCCCAGCATTTT.

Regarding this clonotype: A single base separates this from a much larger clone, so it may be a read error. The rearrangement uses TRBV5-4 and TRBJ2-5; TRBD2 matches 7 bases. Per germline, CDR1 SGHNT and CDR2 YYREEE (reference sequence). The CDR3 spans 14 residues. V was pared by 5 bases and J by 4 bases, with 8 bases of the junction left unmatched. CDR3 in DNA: TGTGCCAGCAGATTAGGGAGGGCCGGAGAGACCCAGTACTTC. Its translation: CASRLGRAGETQYF.

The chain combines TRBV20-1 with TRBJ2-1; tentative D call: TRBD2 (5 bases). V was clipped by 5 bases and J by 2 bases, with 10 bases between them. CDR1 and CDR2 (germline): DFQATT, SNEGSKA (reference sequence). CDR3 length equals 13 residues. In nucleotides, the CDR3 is TGCAGTGCTCAACTAGGGCCCTACAATGAGCAGTTCTTC. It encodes CSAQLGPYNEQFF.

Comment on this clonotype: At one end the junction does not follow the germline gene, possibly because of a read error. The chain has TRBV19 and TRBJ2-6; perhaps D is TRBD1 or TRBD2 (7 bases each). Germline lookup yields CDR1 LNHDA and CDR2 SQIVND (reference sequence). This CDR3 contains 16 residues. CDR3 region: CSSSSPGGAGANVPTF. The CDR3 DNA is TGTTCCAGTAGTTCTCCAGGGGGGGCTGGGGCCAACGTCCCGACTTTC. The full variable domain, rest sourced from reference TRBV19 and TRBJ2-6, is DGGITQSPKYLFRKEGQNVTLSCEQNLNHDAMYWYRQDPGQGLRLIYYSQIVNDFQKGDIAEGYSVSREKKESFPLTVTSAQKNPTAFYLCSSSSPGGAGANVPTFGAGSRLTVL.

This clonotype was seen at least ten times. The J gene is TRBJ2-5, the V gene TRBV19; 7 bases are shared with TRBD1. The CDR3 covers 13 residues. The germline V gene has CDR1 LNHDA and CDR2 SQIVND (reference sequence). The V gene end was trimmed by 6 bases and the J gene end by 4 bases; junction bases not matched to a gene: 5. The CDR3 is CASRGRGRETQYF. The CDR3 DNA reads TGTGCCAGTAGAGGCAGGGGGAGAGAGACCCAGTACTTC. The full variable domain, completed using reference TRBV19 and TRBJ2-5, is DGGITQSPKYLFRKEGQNVTLSCEQNLNHDAMYWYRQDPGQGLRLIYYSQIVNDFQKGDIAEGYSVSREKKESFPLTVTSAQKNPTAFYLCASRGRGRETQYFGPGTRLLVL.

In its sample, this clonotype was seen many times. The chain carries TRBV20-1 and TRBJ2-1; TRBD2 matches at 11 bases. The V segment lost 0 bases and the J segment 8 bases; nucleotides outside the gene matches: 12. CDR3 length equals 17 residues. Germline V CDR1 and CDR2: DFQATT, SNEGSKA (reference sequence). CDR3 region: CSARDPSTSGIVHEQFF. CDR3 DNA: TGCAGTGCTAGAGATCCTTCGACTAGCGGGATTGTCCATGAGCAGTTCTTC.

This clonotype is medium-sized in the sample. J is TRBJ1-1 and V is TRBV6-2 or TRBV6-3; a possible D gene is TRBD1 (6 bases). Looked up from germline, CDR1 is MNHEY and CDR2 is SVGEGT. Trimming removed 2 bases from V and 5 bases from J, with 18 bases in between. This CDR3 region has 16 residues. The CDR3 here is CASSYVGGRTVTEAFF. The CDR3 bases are TGTGCCAGCAGTTACGTGGGGGGCAGGACGGTGACTGAAGCTTTCTTT.

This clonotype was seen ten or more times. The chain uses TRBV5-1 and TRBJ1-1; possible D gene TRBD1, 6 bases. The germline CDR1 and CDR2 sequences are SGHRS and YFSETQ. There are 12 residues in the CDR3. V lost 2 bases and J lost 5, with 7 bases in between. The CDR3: CASSFQGTEAFF. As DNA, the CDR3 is TGCGCCAGCAGCTTCCAGGGGACTGAAGCTTTCTTT. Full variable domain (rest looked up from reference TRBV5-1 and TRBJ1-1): KAGVTQTPRYLIKTRGQQVTLSCSPISGHRSVSWYQQTPGQGLQFLFEYFSETQRNKGNFPGRFSGRQFSNSRSEMNVSTLELGDSALYLCASSFQGTEAFFGQGTRLTVV.

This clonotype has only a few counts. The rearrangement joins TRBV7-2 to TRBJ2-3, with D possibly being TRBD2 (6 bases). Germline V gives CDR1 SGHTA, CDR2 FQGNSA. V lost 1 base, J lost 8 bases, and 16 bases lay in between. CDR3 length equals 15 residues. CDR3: CASSLENTGRFTQYF. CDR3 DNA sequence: TGTGCCAGCAGCTTAGAGAATACGGGGAGGTTTACGCAGTATTTT.

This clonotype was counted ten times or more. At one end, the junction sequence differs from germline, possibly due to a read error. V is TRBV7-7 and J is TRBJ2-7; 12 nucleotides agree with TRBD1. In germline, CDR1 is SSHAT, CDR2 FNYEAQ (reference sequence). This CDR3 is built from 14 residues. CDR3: CASSTGQGAGEQYF. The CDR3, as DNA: TGTGCTAGCAGCACGGGACAGGGGGCGGGGGAGCAGTACTTC.

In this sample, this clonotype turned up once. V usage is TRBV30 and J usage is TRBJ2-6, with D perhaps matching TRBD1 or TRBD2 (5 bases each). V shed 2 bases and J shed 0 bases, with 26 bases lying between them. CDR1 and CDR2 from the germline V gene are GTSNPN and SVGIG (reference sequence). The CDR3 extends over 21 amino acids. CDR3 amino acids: CAWSTMGVRRLATSGANVLTF. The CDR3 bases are TGTGCCTGGAGTACTATGGGGGTACGGAGATTGGCCACCTCTGGGGCCAACGTCCTGACTTTC.

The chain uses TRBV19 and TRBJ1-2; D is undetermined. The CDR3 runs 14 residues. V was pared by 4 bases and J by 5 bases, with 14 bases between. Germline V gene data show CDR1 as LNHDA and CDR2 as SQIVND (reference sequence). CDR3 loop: CASSNTPRSYGYTF. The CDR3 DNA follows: TGTGCCAGTAGTAACACCCCCAGGAGTTATGGCTACACCTTC.

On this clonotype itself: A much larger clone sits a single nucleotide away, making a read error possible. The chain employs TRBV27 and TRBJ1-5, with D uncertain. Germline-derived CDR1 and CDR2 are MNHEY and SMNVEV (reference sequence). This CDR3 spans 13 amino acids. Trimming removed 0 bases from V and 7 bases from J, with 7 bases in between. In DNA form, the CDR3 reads TGTGCCAGCAGTTTATCGGGGTCACAGCCCCAGCATTTT. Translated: CASSLSGSQPQHF.

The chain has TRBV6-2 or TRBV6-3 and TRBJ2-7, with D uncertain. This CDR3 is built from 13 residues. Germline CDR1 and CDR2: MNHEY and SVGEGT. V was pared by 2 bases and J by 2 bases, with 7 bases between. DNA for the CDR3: TGTGCCAGCAGTTACACGGCCCCCTACGAGCAGTACTTC. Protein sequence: CASSYTAPYEQYF.

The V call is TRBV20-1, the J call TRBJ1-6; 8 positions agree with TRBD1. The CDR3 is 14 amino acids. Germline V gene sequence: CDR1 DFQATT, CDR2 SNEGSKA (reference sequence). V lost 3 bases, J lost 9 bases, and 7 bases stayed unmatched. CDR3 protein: CSARGAQGASPLHF. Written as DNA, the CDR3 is TGCAGTGCTAGGGGGGCCCAGGGGGCTTCACCCCTCCACTTT.

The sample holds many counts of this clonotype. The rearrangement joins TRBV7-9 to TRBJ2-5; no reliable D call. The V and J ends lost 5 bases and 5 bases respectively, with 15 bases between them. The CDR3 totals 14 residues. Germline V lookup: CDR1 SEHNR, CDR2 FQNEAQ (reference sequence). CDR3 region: CASSPRVAQETQYF. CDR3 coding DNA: TGTGCCAGCAGCCCCCGGGTAGCCCAGGAGACCCAGTACTTC.

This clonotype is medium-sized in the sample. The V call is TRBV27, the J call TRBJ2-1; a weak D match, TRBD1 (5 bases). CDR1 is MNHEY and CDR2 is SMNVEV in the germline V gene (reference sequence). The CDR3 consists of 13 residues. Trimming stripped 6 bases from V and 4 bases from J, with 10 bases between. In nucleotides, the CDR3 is TGTGCCAGCAGCCAGACAGCGTACAATGAGCAGTTCTTC. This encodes CASSQTAYNEQFF.

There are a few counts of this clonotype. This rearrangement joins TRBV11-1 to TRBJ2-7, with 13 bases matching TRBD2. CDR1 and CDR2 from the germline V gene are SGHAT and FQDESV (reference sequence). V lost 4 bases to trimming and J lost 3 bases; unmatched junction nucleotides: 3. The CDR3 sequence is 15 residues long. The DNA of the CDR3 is TGTGCCAGCAGCTCAGGACTAGCGGGAGTCTACGAGCAGTACTTC. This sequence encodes CASSSGLAGVYEQYF.

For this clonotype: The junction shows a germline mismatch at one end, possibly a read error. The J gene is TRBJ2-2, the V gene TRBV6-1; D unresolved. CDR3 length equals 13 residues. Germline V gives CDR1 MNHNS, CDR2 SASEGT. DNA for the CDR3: TGTTCCAGCAGCAGGTATATGACCGGGGAGCTGTTTTTT. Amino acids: CSSSRYMTGELFF.

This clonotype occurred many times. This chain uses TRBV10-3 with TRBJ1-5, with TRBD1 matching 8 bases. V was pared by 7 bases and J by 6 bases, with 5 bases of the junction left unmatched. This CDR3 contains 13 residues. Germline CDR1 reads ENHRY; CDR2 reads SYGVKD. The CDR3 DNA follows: TGTGCCATCACAGGGGGCTTGGGTCAGCCCCAGCATTTT. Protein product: CAITGGLGQPQHF.

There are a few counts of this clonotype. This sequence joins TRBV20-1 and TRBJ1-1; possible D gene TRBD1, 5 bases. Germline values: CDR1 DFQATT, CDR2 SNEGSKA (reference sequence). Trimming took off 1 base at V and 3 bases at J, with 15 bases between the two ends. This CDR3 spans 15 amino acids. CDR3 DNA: TGCAGTGCTAGAGGGGGCCGGGGCCCGGACACTGAAGCTTTCTTT. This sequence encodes CSARGGRGPDTEAFF.

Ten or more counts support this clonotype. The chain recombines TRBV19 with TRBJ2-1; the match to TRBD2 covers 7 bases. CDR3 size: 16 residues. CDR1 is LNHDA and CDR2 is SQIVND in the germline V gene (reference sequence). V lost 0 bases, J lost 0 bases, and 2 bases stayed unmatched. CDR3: CASSIEGEGSYNEQFF. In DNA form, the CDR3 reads TGTGCCAGTAGTATAGAGGGGGAGGGCTCCTACAATGAGCAGTTCTTC.